This TCR beta chain appears in the sequencing data of a study of blood T cells in healthy people across ages. Findings of the study overall: A greater number of naive CD4+ cells and higher diversity distinguished long-lived donors from aged donors.

With respect to this clonotype: Antigen: not known.

Through a sample-barcoded 5' primer and a J-beta primer mix, a second PCR was run for roughly 6 to 12 cycles. Each cDNA molecule carried a tag from a template-switch adaptor that contained 12 random nucleotides. A single record per CDR3 protein comes from TCRdb applying MiXCR to the 5' RACE reads. This repertoire shows some 700,000 distinct CDR3 sequences, about a fifth found once; its top ten account for roughly a fifth. The CDR3 length is 14 residues. Germline CDR1 SGDLS, CDR2 YYNGEE. The V segment lost 1 base and the J segment 9 bases; nucleotides outside the gene matches: 5. This chain links TRBV9 with TRBJ2-3, with 10 nucleotides matching TRBD2. The sample consisted of blood. The receptor was derived from a man aged 65-85 years in good health. CDR3 nucleotide sequence: TGTGCCAGCAGCGTATCCCTAGCGGGAGACACGCAGTATTTT. This codes for CASSVSLAGDTQYF.